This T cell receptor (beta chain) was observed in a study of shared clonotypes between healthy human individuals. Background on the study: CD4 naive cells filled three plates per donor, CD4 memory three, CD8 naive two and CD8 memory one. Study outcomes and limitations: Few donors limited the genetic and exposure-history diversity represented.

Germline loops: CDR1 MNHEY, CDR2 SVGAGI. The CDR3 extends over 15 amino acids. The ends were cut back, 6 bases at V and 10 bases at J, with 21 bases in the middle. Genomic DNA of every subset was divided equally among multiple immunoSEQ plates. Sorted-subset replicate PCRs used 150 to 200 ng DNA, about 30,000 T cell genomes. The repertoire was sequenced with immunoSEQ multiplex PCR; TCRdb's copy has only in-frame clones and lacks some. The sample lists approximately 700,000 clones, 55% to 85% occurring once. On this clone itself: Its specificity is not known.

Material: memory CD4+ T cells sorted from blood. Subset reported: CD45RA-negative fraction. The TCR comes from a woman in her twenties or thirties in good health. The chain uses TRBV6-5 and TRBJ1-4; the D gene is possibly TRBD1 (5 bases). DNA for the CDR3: TGTGCCAGCAGCTCCGGGGCGGCAGCTCGCAGAAAACTGTTTTTT. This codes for CASSSGAAARRKLFF.